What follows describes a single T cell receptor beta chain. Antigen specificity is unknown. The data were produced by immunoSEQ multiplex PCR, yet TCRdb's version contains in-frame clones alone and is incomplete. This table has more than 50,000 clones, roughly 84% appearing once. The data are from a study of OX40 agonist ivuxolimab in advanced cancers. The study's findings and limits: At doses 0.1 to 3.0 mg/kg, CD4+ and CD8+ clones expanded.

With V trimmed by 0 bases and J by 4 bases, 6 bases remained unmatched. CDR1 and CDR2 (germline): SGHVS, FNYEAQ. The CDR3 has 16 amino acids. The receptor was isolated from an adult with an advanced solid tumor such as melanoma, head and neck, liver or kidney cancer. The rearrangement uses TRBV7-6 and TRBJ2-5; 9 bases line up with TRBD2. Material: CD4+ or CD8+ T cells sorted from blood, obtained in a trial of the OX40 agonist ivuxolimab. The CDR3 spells CASSLAAGGYPETQYF. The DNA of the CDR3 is TGTGCCAGCAGCTTAGCGGCGGGGGGGTACCCAGAGACCCAGTACTTC.